This entry features one TCR beta chain sequence. Its antigen specificity is not known. No much larger clonotype is one base removed from it; base qualities were not supplied. Spanning cysteine to phenylalanine, the CDR3 consists of 12 amino acids. Only the CDR3 portion is preserved as DNA: 36 bases, with reading frame beginning at the first base. From V the trimming removes 9 bases and from J it removes 2 bases, while the gene matches leave 2 bases of the junction unaccounted for. According to the germline V gene (reference sequence), CDR1 reads LNHDA and CDR2 reads SQIVND. Library construction relied on the immunoSEQ multiplex PCR assay. A mixture of 60 forward primers for TCR Vbeta segments and 13 reverse primers for TCR Jbeta segments was used in the multiplex PCR. Amplification of the CDR3 region of rearranged TCR beta genes was performed with a multiplex PCR assay on genomic DNA. Amplified TCR beta libraries were sequenced as 87-base-pair reads on the Illumina HiSeq System. On the authors' methods: A later analysis counted approximately 74 million unique TCR beta chains across the 640 or so repertoires, and 9.5 million to 11 million of these chains were shared by at least two donors. A nearest-neighbor algorithm error-corrected the raw reads and collapsed the reads into unique sequences, merging closely related sequences to remove PCR and sequencing errors. CDR3 sequences were aligned to IMGT reference sequences to assign V, D and J gene segments. Each retained sequence needed at least a six-nucleotide match to both a V gene segment and a J gene segment. A rearrangement counted as productive if the CDR3 had no stop codons and remained in frame with V and J, and every other rearrangement counted as non-productive. CDR3 was defined by IMGT convention, running from the second conserved V-encoded cysteine to the conserved J-encoded phenylalanine. The earlier analysis of roughly 590 of the donors excluded any sequence lacking an unambiguous match to a single V gene segment. In an earlier analysis of roughly 500 of the donors, V segments were called functional above 56.7% productive rearrangements and were called segregating when the between-donor standard deviation exceeded 5%. A statistical classification framework was developed to diagnose cytomegalovirus status using the catalog of TCR beta chain sequences. A later analysis assigned V and J genes by comparing TCR nucleotide sequences with IMGT/GENE-DB human TR gene sequences. The TCRdist pipeline was used in a later analysis to assign CDR3 sequences and most-parsimonious VDJ recombination scenarios. A later analysis defined each TCR beta chain by its CDR3 amino acid sequence plus V-gene family, and excluded reads lacking a unique V-gene family. To address suspected cross-contamination and a sequencing artifact, a later analysis removed a few hundred highly shared, low-generation-probability nucleotide sequences. For each public chain, a later analysis derived a clonal expansion index from normalized ranks of inferred template counts within each repertoire. In a later analysis, generation probabilities were computed using a VDJ recombination model fitted to out-of-frame rearrangements, and the results were checked against IGoR. In a later analysis, hypergeometric tests were used to score TCR-TCR, TCR-HLA and TCR-CMV co-occurrence, with a repertoire-size bias correction applied to TCR pairs. To estimate false discovery rates, a later analysis permuted the HLA or CMV assignments 20 times. A later analysis grouped co-occurring TCRs with DBSCAN, adding TCRdist sequence similarity when clustering within HLA-allele-positive subsets. Co-occurrence clustering excluded repertoires with fewer than 30,000 or more than 120,000 public chains, plus five with anomalous nucleotide sharing. What TCRdb holds here is the immuneACCESS table cut down to in-frame rearrangements. Part of the clones is not present; checked against another copy, under half of the missing clones reflect an unresolved V gene, and the others are unexplained. From that table come the V and J calls and clone size; the DNA was used to work out D and trimming. Within this sample are roughly 99,000 clones, with 81% of them counted one time only. The ten largest make up 2% to 2.5% of the sample.

The cohort consisted of 650 to 700 healthy bone marrow donors. All cohort members were sampled while nominally healthy, although unrecorded immune exposures were likely present. The donor tested CMV seronegative, placing the donor among the 352 seronegative members of the cohort. A peripheral blood sample was provided by each donor, and peripheral blood mononuclear cells were used for TCR beta sequencing. The Qiagen DNeasy Blood Extraction Kit was used to extract genomic DNA from the blood cell samples. The sample belongs to a study of cytomegalovirus exposure and HLA in healthy donors (dated by TCRdb to the late 2010s). A note on the overall study: An earlier analysis of around 600 of the donors reported 250 to 300 Gb of sequence data and 100 million to 140 million unique TCR beta sequences from about 179 million T cells. An early release that covered some 630 HLA-typed donors contained about 300 gigabases of sequencing data and 70 million to 100 million unique TCR sequences. Of the 350 to 450 genotyped donors, approximately 80% fell in the genetic ancestry cluster associated with self-reported Caucasian donors. The study aimed to test whether cataloging public T cell receptors could reveal signatures of past pathogen exposure. Using immunosequencing, the study profiled T cell repertoires from 666 subjects and related those repertoires to cytomegalovirus serostatus. A separate validation cohort of over 95 different subjects was used in addition to the roughly 720-subject first cohort. High-throughput TCR immunosequencing, statistical association of individual TCRs with disease status, and machine learning were combined to predict cytomegalovirus infection status. In a later analysis, previously published TCR beta repertoires from several hundred donors were re-analyzed and high-resolution HLA genotyping was added so that TCR occurrence patterns could be studied. In the later analysis, no new phenotypic data were used to find candidate immune exposures; instead, reliance was placed on TCR beta sequences and their occurrence across donors. An earlier analysis of around 580 of the donors used high-throughput TCR beta sequencing to judge whether each TCR beta V gene segment behaved as functional or pseudogenic. Donor age, sex, ethnicity and CMV serostatus were compiled together with the repertoire data. In a later genetic analysis, genome-wide SNP genotypes for about three fifths of the 666 donors were used, and that subset was treated as a discovery cohort. All discovery cohort repertoires had been generated using a single sequencing platform. Both class I and class II loci were covered by HLA typing, at four-digit resolution. Typing coverage varied by locus: 629-630 donors for A, B, C, DRB1 and DQB1; roughly 520 for DQA1; about 590 for DPA1; 450 to 480 for DPB1. About five DR-DQ haplotypes were handled as single units for association and clustering because linkage in the cohort was strong. Among 398 genotyped donors of the cohort, an average of about 220,000 unique TCR beta nucleotide sequences was sequenced per donor, of which approximately 18% were non-productive.

Paper-wide results and their limitations: In this cohort, only TCR beta chains were sequenced, and detectable features were limited by the absence of alpha or paired-chain data. Broadly in line with IMGT annotations, most TCR beta V segments showed up in productive rearrangements about 87% or about 30% of the time in an earlier analysis of about 500 of the donors. In a later analysis, TCR association rates were found to vary across HLA loci, with the most associated TCRs seen for DRB1 alleles and the fewest for HLA-C alleles. At a false discovery rate of 0.05, a later analysis linked 16,951 TCR beta sequences to specific HLA alleles. Because counts were too low, some 17 rarely observed V segments, including chromosome 9 orphons, were left out of the earlier analysis of about 500 of the donors. In a later analysis, several top co-occurrence clusters were reported to appear linked to parvovirus B19, influenza, CMV and Epstein-Barr virus. A later analysis found that most CMV-associated TCR beta chains appeared HLA-restricted, with HLA associations seemingly driven largely by CMV exposure. Sequencing depth was assumed to be roughly uniform across donors in the presence/absence analyses, though that assumption may not hold. An association between a missense DCLRE1C variant and V-gene and J-gene trimming of TCR beta chains was found in a later genetic analysis and replicated in an independent cohort. Across donors, most TCR sequences were observed very rarely, whereas some public TCRs were present in many individuals. A further reported finding was that TCR beta sequences accurately predicted the HLA-A and HLA-B alleles for most subjects in the first cohort. For the cohort, immune exposure information was limited to CMV serostatus. In the study, 150 to 200 TCR beta chains were listed as associated with cytomegalovirus. Some IMGT-functional V segments, including TRBV6-2 and TRBV6-3, could not be distinguished by the 87-base-pair reads and were therefore excluded. A cluster of highly shared sequence variants was judged likely to represent a technical artifact of the sequencing pipeline. HLA typing was unavailable for some donors at each locus, so association tests used only the typed subset. A later analysis found that HLA-associated TCR beta chains were more clonally expanded and had lower generation probabilities than equally common non-associated chains. According to the authors, the approach could potentially be generalized to other disease states and immunological phenotypes. Correlated functional status among segregating V segments might reflect linkage disequilibrium, but an unknown experimental factor could not be ruled out. Strong co-occurrence of HLA alleles, especially DR and DQ, made assigning TCR associations to individual alleles difficult. According to a later genetic analysis, donors in an Asian-associated ancestry cluster had fewer N-insertions in productive TCRs than the approximately 700-donor mean. The classifier was reported to diagnose cytomegalovirus status with high specificity and sensitivity in both the original cohort and the validation cohort. A few of the identified cytomegalovirus-associated TCR beta chains were confirmed in vitro to be specific for cytomegalovirus antigens.

Recombination linked TRBV19 to TRBJ1-1; 8 nucleotides in the junction match TRBD1. The sequencing sample was made of PBMCs. The source of this sequence is a man aged 25 to 45 in good health and CMV-seronegative. The CDR3 protein: CASGQGNTEAFF. In nucleotides, the sequence is TGTGCCAGCGGACAGGGAAACACTGAAGCTTTCTTT.